The table lists the clone carrying this TCR beta chain with a few counts. Its antigen is as yet unknown. The CDR3 consists of 14 residues. The germline V gene has CDR1 SGHAT and CDR2 FQNNGV. V lost 0 bases, J lost 3 bases, and 2 bases stayed unmatched. The data were obtained in a study of cytomegalovirus exposure and HLA in healthy donors. The PCR had 60 Vbeta and 13 Jbeta primers. Sequencing used immunoSEQ multiplex PCR; TCRdb keeps in-frame clones, though not all of them. The data show under 200,000 clones, with approximately 80% seen just once and nearly 6.5% held by the top ten. Study-wide findings and caveats: DRB1 had the most TCR associations and HLA-C the fewest, a later analysis found, with rates varying by HLA locus.

This chain links TRBV11-2 with TRBJ2-7; 7 nucleotides agree with TRBD1. The source of this sequence is a man aged 45-65 years in good health and CMV-seropositive. What was sequenced was PBMCs. The CDR3 DNA sequence: TGTGCCAGCAGCTTAGATGGGACAGTCTACGAGCAGTACTTC. This gives the protein CASSLDGTVYEQYF.